The 20 T cell receptor beta chains presented below share a single source sample, sequenced in a study of blood T cell repertoires in COVID-19. This table comes from immunoSEQ multiplex PCR, and its TCRdb copy is limited to in-frame clones, with some not included. Of about 270,000 clones in the sample, more than 75% were seen once. Sample: PBMCs or T cells enriched from blood (not recorded which). Source of these receptors: a woman aged 40-49 years with acute COVID-19.

The rearrangement joins TRBV10-3 to TRBJ1-1, with D tentatively TRBD1 (6 bases). CDR3 size: 13 residues. Germline V gives CDR1 ENHRY, CDR2 SYGVKD. The V end lost 3 bases, the J end lost 5 bases, and 10 bases lay between the germline ends. The CDR3 DNA reads as TGTGCCATCAGTGAAGCCCAGGGGACTGAAGCTTTCTTT. Translation: CAISEAQGTEAFF.

The rearrangement uses TRBV5-1 and TRBJ1-1; maybe TRBD1 (6 bases). Trimming left V 0 bases short and J 5 bases short, with 17 bases between. Germline CDR1 reads SGHRS; CDR2 reads YFSETQ. CDR3 length: 16 residues. Here the CDR3 DNA reads TGCGCCAGCAGCTTGGGGATAGGGGGAAGTAGGACTGAAGCTTTCTTT. Encoded protein: CASSLGIGGSRTEAFF.

V usage is TRBV7-2 and J usage is TRBJ2-1; tentatively, D is TRBD2 (5 bases). Germline CDR1 is SGHTA and CDR2 is FQGNSA. V lost 2 bases, J lost 4 bases, and 12 bases lay in between. The CDR3 totals 15 residues. CDR3 protein: CASSLSRDPYNEQFF. In nucleotides, the CDR3 is TGTGCCAGCAGCTTATCGAGGGATCCTTACAATGAGCAGTTCTTC.

The chain couples TRBV6-2 or TRBV6-3 to TRBJ1-4; D is ambiguous. Germline V gives CDR1 MNHEY, CDR2 SVGEGT. V was trimmed by 2 bases and J by 4 bases, leaving 14 bases between them. This CDR3 contains 16 residues. The CDR3 region is CASSYGGNSYNEKLFF. Here the CDR3 DNA reads TGTGCCAGCAGTTACGGAGGAAACAGTTATAATGAAAAACTGTTTTTT.

Worth noting for this clone: The germline gene is not matched at one end of the junction; a read error may be the cause. The J gene is TRBJ1-1, the V gene TRBV29-1; the D is unclear. Per germline, CDR1 SQVTM and CDR2 ANQGSEA. The length of the CDR3 is 11 residues. The CDR3 loop reads CSVEENAEAFF. The CDR3 DNA reads as TGCAGCGTCGAGGAGAACGCTGAAGCTTTCTTT.

The J gene is TRBJ1-2, the V gene TRBV15; D gene ambiguous. Trimming took off 1 base at V and 8 bases at J, with 17 bases between the two ends. The CDR3 is made up of 15 amino acids. Germline V lookup: CDR1 LNHNV, CDR2 YYDKDF (reference sequence). The CDR3 sequence: CATSRAGVSSRGYTF. In DNA, the CDR3 is TGTGCCACCAGCAGAGCTGGAGTATCCTCGAGAGGCTACACCTTC.

The V gene is TRBV7-2, the J gene TRBJ2-3; TRBD2 aligns across 7 bases. This CDR3 spans 16 amino acids. V shed 3 bases and J 0 bases; nucleotides not matched to a gene: 6. Germline lookup yields CDR1 SGHTA and CDR2 FQGNSA. The chain's CDR3 is CASSFGGTTSTDTQYF. For the CDR3, the DNA is TGTGCCAGCAGCTTTGGGGGGACTACTAGCACAGATACGCAGTATTTT.

The chain joins TRBV6-4 to TRBJ2-3; 14 bases are shared with TRBD2. The ends lost 5 bases at V and 4 bases at J; junction bases unmatched: 2. The germline V gene has CDR1 MRHNA and CDR2 SNTAGT. The CDR3 spans 15 residues. In DNA, the CDR3 is TGTGCCAGCAGTTCGACTAGCGGGGGGGCAGATACGCAGTATTTT. It specifies CASSSTSGGADTQYF.

This clone was detected only a few times. The CDR3 protein is CASSSWDSSGNTIYF. CDR3 nucleotides: TGTGCCAGCAGCTCCTGGGACAGCTCTGGAAACACCATATATTTT. The V gene is TRBV7-8, the J gene TRBJ1-3; 7 nucleotides match TRBD1. CDR1 SGHVS and CDR2 FQNEAQ come from the germline V gene. Trimming at V came to 4 bases and at J to 0 bases, leaving 3 bases not matched to a gene. This CDR3 has 15 residues.

The chain is built from TRBV3-1 (or the pseudogene TRBV3-2) and TRBJ2-1; 8 bases map to TRBD2. This CDR3 is 18 amino acids long. The germline V gene encodes CDR1 LGHDT and CDR2 YNNKEL (reference sequence). V gave up 1 base and J gave up 8 bases; unmatched junction bases: 16. The CDR3 protein is CASSQGDKERGRDYEQFF. For the CDR3, the DNA is TGTGCCAGCAGCCAAGGGGACAAAGAGCGGGGGAGAGATTATGAGCAGTTCTTC.

The V gene is TRBV7-2, the J gene TRBJ2-3; 9 nucleotides line up with TRBD2. Unmatched junction bases numbered 10, after V lost 1 base and J lost 5 bases. In germline, CDR1 is SGHTA, CDR2 FQGNSA. The CDR3 sequence is 17 residues long. CDR3 amino acids: CASSLVGAGGLRDTQYF. Here the CDR3 DNA reads TGTGCCAGCAGCTTAGTTGGCGCGGGGGGGCTCCGAGATACGCAGTATTTT.

This clone has just one count. The rearrangement links TRBV10-3 to TRBJ1-4; D may be TRBD1 (5 bases). V lost 2 bases to trimming and J lost 7 bases, with 14 bases between them. CDR3 size: 15 residues. Per the germline V gene, CDR1 is ENHRY and CDR2 is SYGVKD. The CDR3 DNA reads TGTGCCATCAGTGAGGGGGGAGGAGGCACTGAAAAACTGTTTTTT. It translates to CAISEGGGGTEKLFF.

This chain links TRBV2 with TRBJ1-2; TRBD1 agrees at 8 bases. Germline V gene sequence: CDR1 SNHLY, CDR2 FYNNEI. This CDR3 is 16 amino acids long. The V segment lost 2 bases and the J segment 4 bases; nucleotides outside the gene matches: 9. CDR3: CASSEFLDRVVYGYTF. Here the CDR3 DNA reads TGTGCCAGCAGTGAATTTTTGGACAGGGTGGTCTATGGCTACACCTTC.

The rearrangement joins TRBV11-2 to TRBJ1-2; TRBD1 matches at 11 bases. In germline, CDR1 is SGHAT, CDR2 FQNNGV. The CDR3 is made up of 14 amino acids. The ends lost 4 bases at V and 8 bases at J; junction bases unmatched: 6. This CDR3 reads CASSSIRDRGGYTF. In DNA, the CDR3 is TGTGCCAGCAGCTCGATCCGGGACAGGGGGGGCTACACCTTC.

This sequence joins TRBV6-4 and TRBJ1-1; 7 bases line up with TRBD1. The CDR3 totals 19 residues. V shed 0 bases, J shed 0 bases, and the junction held 13 bases outside the gene matches. Germline CDR1 and CDR2: MRHNA and SNTAGT. The CDR3, as DNA: TGTGCCAGCAGTGACTCGATCGGTCGAGACAGGGAGATGAACACTGAAGCTTTCTTT. It codes for CASSDSIGRDREMNTEAFF.

This clone was counted only a few times. This chain links TRBV3-1 (or the pseudogene TRBV3-2) with TRBJ2-3; 10 bases align to TRBD2. CDR3 length equals 19 residues. The trim removed 4 bases at V and 0 bases at J, leaving 13 bases unmatched. The germline CDR1 and CDR2 sequences are LGHDT and YNNKEL (reference sequence). This CDR3 is CASSPRSSGGARSTDTQYF. CDR3 DNA sequence: TGTGCCAGCAGCCCCAGAAGCAGCGGGGGGGCGCGCAGCACAGATACGCAGTATTTT.

The CDR3 nucleotides are TGTGCCAGTAGCAATACAGGGGGCAGATCACCCCTCCACTTT. Encoded protein: CASSNTGGRSPLHF. This rearrangement joins TRBV19 to TRBJ1-6; 9 bases align to TRBD1. The germline V gene encodes CDR1 LNHDA and CDR2 SQIVND (reference sequence). The CDR3 covers 14 residues. V shed 6 bases and J 10 bases; nucleotides not matched to a gene: 7.

This clone appeared once. V is TRBV7-9 and J is TRBJ1-4, with D unclear. CDR1 and CDR2 (germline): SEHNR, FQNEAQ (reference sequence). Between the trimmed V and J ends, which lost 3 bases and 3 bases, there was a span of 8 bases. CDR3 length: 14 residues. CDR3 protein: CASSLVEANEKLFF. DNA for the CDR3: TGTGCCAGCAGCTTGGTAGAGGCTAATGAAAAACTGTTTTTT. Complete variable domain (other parts from reference TRBV7-9 and TRBJ1-4): DTGVSQNPRHKITKRGQNVTFRCDPISEHNRLYWYRQTLGQGPEFLTYFQNEAQLEKSRLLSDRFSAERPKGSFSTLEIQRTEQGDSAMYLCASSLVEANEKLFFGSGTQLSVL.

This clone was recorded only once. This chain links TRBV7-9 with TRBJ2-2, with TRBD1 matching 8 bases. The CDR3 has 16 residues. V dropped 2 bases and J dropped 3; count of bases not matched to a gene: 5. CDR1 is SEHNR, CDR2 FQNEAQ, per germline (reference sequence). The CDR3 region has the DNA TGTGCCAGCAGCTTAAGGGACAGGAGCTACACCGGGGAGCTGTTTTTT. This gives the protein CASSLRDRSYTGELFF. Filled out from reference TRBV7-9 and TRBJ2-2, the complete variable domain reads DTGVSQNPRHKITKRGQNVTFRCDPISEHNRLYWYRQTLGQGPEFLTYFQNEAQLEKSRLLSDRFSAERPKGSFSTLEIQRTEQGDSAMYLCASSLRDRSYTGELFFGEGSRLTVL.

The V call is TRBV5-1, the J call TRBJ1-3; the D is unclear. CDR1 and CDR2 from the germline V gene are SGHRS and YFSETQ. The CDR3 has 14 residues. The germline V and J ends were trimmed by 4 bases and 3 bases, with 11 bases remaining between them. The CDR3 region has the DNA TGCGCCAGCAGCCCAAACAGTAATGGAAACACCATATATTTT. Protein: CASSPNSNGNTIYF.